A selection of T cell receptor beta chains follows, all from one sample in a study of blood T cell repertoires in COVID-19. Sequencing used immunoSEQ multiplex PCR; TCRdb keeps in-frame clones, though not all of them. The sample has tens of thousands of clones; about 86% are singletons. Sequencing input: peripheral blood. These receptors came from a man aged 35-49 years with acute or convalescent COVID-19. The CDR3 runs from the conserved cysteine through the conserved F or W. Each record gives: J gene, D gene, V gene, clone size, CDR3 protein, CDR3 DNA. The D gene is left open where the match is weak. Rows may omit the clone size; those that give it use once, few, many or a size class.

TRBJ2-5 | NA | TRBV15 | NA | CATSRDLGGADRGEETQYF | TGTGCCACCAGCAGAGATCTTGGGGGGGCGGATAGGGGTGAAGAGACCCAGTACTTC
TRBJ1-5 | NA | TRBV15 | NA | CATSRDSRKNQPQHF | TGTGCCACCAGCAGAGATTCGCGGAAGAATCAGCCCCAGCATTTT
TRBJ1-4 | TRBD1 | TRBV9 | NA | CASTKDRPNEKLFF | TGTGCCAGCACAAAGGACAGGCCTAATGAAAAACTGTTTTTT
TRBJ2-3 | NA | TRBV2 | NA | CASTLLGQSDTQYF | TGTGCCAGCACCCTTCTGGGCCAGTCAGATACGCAGTATTTT
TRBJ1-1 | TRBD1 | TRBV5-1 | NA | CASSTGTANTEAFF | TGCGCCAGCAGCACTGGGACAGCGAACACTGAAGCTTTCTTT
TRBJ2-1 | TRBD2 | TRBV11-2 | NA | CASGTGRDEQFF | TGTGCCAGCGGGACCGGGAGGGATGAGCAGTTCTTC
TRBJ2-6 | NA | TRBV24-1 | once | CATSDLPLPSGANVLTF | TGTGCCACCAGTGATTTGCCTCTTCCCTCTGGGGCCAACGTCCTGACTTTC
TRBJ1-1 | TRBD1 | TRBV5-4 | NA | CASSTTGQRTEAFF | TGTGCCAGCAGCACCACGGGACAGCGAACTGAAGCTTTCTTT
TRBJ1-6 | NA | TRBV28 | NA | CASRPTGFYNSPLHF | TGTGCCAGCAGGCCGACAGGTTTCTATAATTCACCCCTCCACTTT
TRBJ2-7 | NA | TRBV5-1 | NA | CASSPPSYEQYF | TGCGCCAGCAGCCCCCCGTCCTACGAGCAGTACTTC
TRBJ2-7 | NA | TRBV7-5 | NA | CARSDTSTFPLCEQYF | TGTGCCAGAAGCGATACTAGCACTTTCCCCCTTTGCGAGCAGTACTTC
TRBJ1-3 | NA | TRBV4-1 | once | CASSQPGQRNTIYF | TGCGCCAGCAGCCAACCAGGACAGCGAAACACCATATATTTT
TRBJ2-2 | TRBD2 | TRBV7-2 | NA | CASSPGLAGVGITGELFF | TGTGCCAGCAGCCCCGGACTAGCGGGGGTCGGGATCACCGGGGAGCTGTTTTTT
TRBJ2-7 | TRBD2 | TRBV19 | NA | CASSLRLATLYEQYF | TGTGCCAGTAGTCTCCGACTAGCGACCCTCTACGAGCAGTACTTC
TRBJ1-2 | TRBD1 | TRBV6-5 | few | CATRDRGAQTF | TGTGCCACCAGGGACAGGGGGGCGCAGACCTTC
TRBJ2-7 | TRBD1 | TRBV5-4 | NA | CASSFNRGQGGEQYF | TGTGCCAGCAGCTTTAATCGCGGACAGGGGGGCGAGCAGTACTTC
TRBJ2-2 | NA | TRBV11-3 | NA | CASSLAEGGTGELFF | TGTGCCAGCAGTCTCGCAGAGGGTGGAACCGGGGAGCTGTTTTTT
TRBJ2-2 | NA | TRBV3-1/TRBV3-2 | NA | CASSQSKNGELFF | TGTGCCAGCAGCCAATCCAAAAACGGGGAGCTGTTTTTT
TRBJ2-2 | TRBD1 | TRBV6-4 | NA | CASGKDRQRTGELFF | TGTGCCAGCGGGAAGGACAGGCAAAGGACCGGGGAGCTGTTTTTT
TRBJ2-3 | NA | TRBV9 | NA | CASSVNPLRGASTDTQYF | TGTGCCAGCAGCGTGAACCCCCTTCGTGGAGCTAGCACAGATACGCAGTATTTT
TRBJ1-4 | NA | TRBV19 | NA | CASSIDLQTAGEKLFF | TGTGCCAGTAGTATAGACCTACAGACCGCAGGTGAAAAACTGTTTTTT
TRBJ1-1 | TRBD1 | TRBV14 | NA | CASSLGQGAVAEAFF | TGTGCCAGCAGCCTAGGACAGGGGGCAGTGGCTGAAGCTTTCTTT
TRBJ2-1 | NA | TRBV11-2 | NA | CASSLGQGSNNEQFF | TGTGCCAGCAGCTTGGGGCAGGGAAGTAATAATGAGCAGTTCTTC
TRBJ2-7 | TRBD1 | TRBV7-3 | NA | CASSPTGGYEQYF | TGTGCCAGCAGCCCGACAGGGGGGTACGAGCAGTACTTC
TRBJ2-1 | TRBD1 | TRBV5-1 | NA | CASSPPPTGTNEQFF | TGCGCCAGCAGCCCACCCCCGACAGGGACCAATGAGCAGTTCTTC
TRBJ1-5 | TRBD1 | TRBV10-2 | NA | CASRDRGYSGQPQHF | TGCGCCAGCCGGGACAGGGGGTACTCGGGTCAGCCCCAGCATTTT
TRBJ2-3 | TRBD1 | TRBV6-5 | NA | CASSQTGRSTDTQYF | TGTGCCAGCAGCCAGACAGGGAGAAGCACAGATACGCAGTATTTT
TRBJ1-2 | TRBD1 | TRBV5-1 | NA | CASSTDRGRDYGYTF | TGCGCCAGCAGCACGGACAGGGGGCGCGACTATGGCTACACCTTC
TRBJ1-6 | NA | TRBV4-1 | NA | CASSPESSYNSPLHF | TGCGCCAGCAGCCCCGAGAGCTCCTATAATTCACCCCTCCACTTT
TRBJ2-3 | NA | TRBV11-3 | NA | CASSLGTVTDTQYF | TGTGCCAGCAGCCTAGGGACTGTCACAGATACGCAGTATTTT
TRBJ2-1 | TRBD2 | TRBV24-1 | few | CATGGLADNEQFF | TGTGCCACCGGAGGACTAGCGGACAATGAGCAGTTCTTC
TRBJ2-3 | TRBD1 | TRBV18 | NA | CASSPNQGAADTQYF | TGTGCCAGCTCACCAAACCAGGGGGCGGCAGATACGCAGTATTTT
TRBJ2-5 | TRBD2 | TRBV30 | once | CAWSLGRRKLAVQETQYF | TGTGCCTGGAGCTTGGGGAGAAGGAAACTAGCGGTCCAAGAGACCCAGTACTTC
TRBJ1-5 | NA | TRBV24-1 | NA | CATSLGDNSNQPQHF | TGTGCCACCAGCTTGGGGGACAATAGCAATCAGCCCCAGCATTTT
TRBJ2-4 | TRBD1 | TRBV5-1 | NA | CASSLGGSKNIQYF | TGCGCCAGCAGCTTAGGGGGCTCCAAAAACATTCAGTACTTC
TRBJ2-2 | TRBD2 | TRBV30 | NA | CAWTLSGGWDTGELFF | TGTGCCTGGACCCTGTCGGGGGGGTGGGACACCGGGGAGCTGTTTTTT
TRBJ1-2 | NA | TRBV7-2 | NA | CASSPGGGLGNYGYTF | TGTGCCAGCAGCCCAGGTGGAGGGCTAGGTAACTATGGCTACACCTTC
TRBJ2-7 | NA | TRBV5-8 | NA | CASAHEGEEYEQYF | TGTGCCAGCGCCCACGAGGGAGAGGAGTACGAGCAGTACTTC
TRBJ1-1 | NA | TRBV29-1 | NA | CSVRQMNTEAFF | TGCAGCGTACGACAGATGAACACTGAAGCTTTCTTT
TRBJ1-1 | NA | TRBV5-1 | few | CASRRGANTEAFF | TGCGCCAGCCGACGAGGAGCGAACACTGAAGCTTTCTTT
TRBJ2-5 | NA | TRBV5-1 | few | CASSSQLQGWKETQYF | TGCGCCAGCAGCTCCCAACTTCAGGGGTGGAAGGAGACCCAGTACTTC
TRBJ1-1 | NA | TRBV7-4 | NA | CASSSSEGGTEAFF | TGTGCCAGCAGCTCCTCGGAGGGTGGGACTGAAGCTTTCTTT
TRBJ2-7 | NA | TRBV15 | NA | CATSGFTGSSYEQYF | TGTGCCACCAGCGGGTTTACAGGGAGCTCCTACGAGCAGTACTTC
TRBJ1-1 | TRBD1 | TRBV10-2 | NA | CASSGPGTGTTEAFF | TGCGCCAGCAGTGGACCCGGGACAGGGACAACGGAAGCTTTCTTT
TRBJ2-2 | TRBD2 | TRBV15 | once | CATSLGGGPITGELFF | TGTGCCACCAGCCTTGGGGGAGGGCCGATCACCGGGGAGCTGTTTTTT
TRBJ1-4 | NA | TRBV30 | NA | CAWSVSEIEKLFF | TGTGCCTGGAGTGTATCGGAGATTGAAAAACTGTTTTTT
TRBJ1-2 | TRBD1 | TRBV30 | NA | CAWIPPGQGSSYGYTF | TGTGCCTGGATACCTCCGGGACAGGGATCTTCCTATGGCTACACCTTC
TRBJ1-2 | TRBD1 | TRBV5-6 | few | CASSLRDRGLYGYTF | TGTGCCAGCAGCTTAAGGGACAGGGGCCTGTATGGCTACACCTTC